These 28 T cell receptor beta chains share one sample of origin, sequenced in a study of CD8+CD57+ T cells in acquired aplastic anemia. Before being chosen for sequencing, patients had shown CD8+CD57+ cell expansion by flow cytometry. Genomic DNA, serving as template, underwent TCR beta VDJ and CDR3 profiling. MiXCR, applied by TCRdb to the reads, yields one record per CDR3 protein. Of just over 450,000 distinct CDR3 sequences in the sample, approximately 32% were seen once. Material for sequencing was sorted CD4+, CD8+, or CD8+CD57+ T cells (not recorded which) from PBMCs. These TCRs come from a human donor with aplastic anemia.

At least ten counts were recorded for this clonotype. The chain links TRBV24-1 to TRBJ2-5; TRBD2 aligns across 11 bases. The CDR3 runs 15 residues. The V and J ends lost 4 bases and 4 bases, in that order; junction bases with no gene match: 4. CDR1 and CDR2 from the germline V gene are KGHDR and SFDVKD. CDR3 in amino acids: CATSDAGTSGETQYF. DNA for the CDR3: TGTGCCACCAGTGACGCCGGGACTAGCGGAGAGACCCAGTACTTC.

V usage is TRBV2 and J usage is TRBJ1-2; D uncertain. This CDR3 spans 13 amino acids. Trimming took 3 bases from V and 3 from J, leaving 8 bases between them. The germline V gene encodes CDR1 SNHLY and CDR2 FYNNEI. CDR3 protein: CASSDRPDYGYTF. As DNA, the CDR3 is TGTGCCAGCAGTGATAGGCCGGACTATGGCTACACCTTC.

This clonotype showed up just a few times. The gene calls are TRBV10-1 and TRBJ2-5; TRBD2 matches at 7 bases. Unmatched junction bases numbered 15, after V lost 2 bases and J lost 3 bases. Per germline, CDR1 WNHNN and CDR2 SYGVQD (reference sequence). The CDR3 consists of 18 residues. This chain's CDR3 is CASSEAASGIDIKETQYF. For the CDR3, the DNA is TGCGCCAGCAGTGAGGCGGCTAGCGGAATTGACATAAAAGAGACCCAGTACTTC.

This chain links TRBV11-1 with TRBJ2-7; a possible D gene is TRBD2 (6 bases). The CDR3 has 15 residues. CDR1 and CDR2 (germline): SGHAT, FQDESV (reference sequence). V shed 2 bases and J shed 7 bases, with 18 bases lying between them. The CDR3 region has the DNA TGTGCCAGCAGCTTATCCAGGGACTCAGCGGGTGAGCAGTACTTC. Protein: CASSLSRDSAGEQYF. Full variable domain (remainder filled in from reference TRBV11-1 and TRBJ2-7): EAEVAQSPRYKITEKSQAVAFWCDPISGHATLYWYRQILGQGPELLVQFQDESVVDDSQLPKDRFSAERLKGVDSTLKIQPAELGDSAMYLCASSLSRDSAGEQYFGPGTRLTVT.

V is TRBV29-1 and J is TRBJ2-7; TRBD2 matches 7 bases. The junction had 5 bases not matched to a gene; V was cut back by 8 bases and J by 1 base. Germline CDR1 reads SQVTM; CDR2 reads ANQGSEA. The CDR3 runs 12 residues. CDR3 coding DNA: TGCAGCTTAACGGGGGGATCCTACGAGCAGTACTTC. Its protein is CSLTGGSYEQYF.

Comment on this clonotype: The junction shows a germline mismatch at one end, possibly a read error. The chain uses TRBV10-3 and TRBJ1-4; 8 bases match TRBD1. This CDR3 region has 14 residues. Per the germline V gene, CDR1 is ENHRY and CDR2 is SYGVKD. CDR3 nucleotide sequence: TGTGCCAGCAGTCCAGACAGGGGAGATGAAAAACTGTTTTTT. It codes for CASSPDRGDEKLFF.

The V gene is TRBV20-1, the J gene TRBJ1-1; D call uncertain. The germline gives CDR1 DFQATT, CDR2 SNEGSKA (reference sequence). V was pared by 4 bases and J by 0 bases, with 9 bases between. The CDR3 loop spans 13 amino acids. In DNA form, the CDR3 reads TGCAGTGCTAAAGACACTTTGAACACTGAAGCTTTCTTT. Its protein is CSAKDTLNTEAFF.

This clonotype came up many times. V usage is TRBV20-1 and J usage is TRBJ2-1; D unclear. The V end was cut by 0 bases, the J end by 4 bases, with 4 bases between. Looked up from germline, CDR1 is DFQATT and CDR2 is SNEGSKA (reference sequence). CDR3 length: 12 residues. The CDR3 loop reads CSARDAYNEQFF. The CDR3 DNA is TGCAGTGCTAGAGATGCGTACAATGAGCAGTTCTTC.

This clonotype showed up many times. The chain carries TRBV24-1 and TRBJ2-2; possibly TRBD1 for D (5 bases). V lost 3 bases to trimming and J lost 2 bases, with 6 bases between them. CDR1 KGHDR and CDR2 SFDVKD come from the germline V gene. This CDR3 has 14 residues. The CDR3 loop reads CATSDRTNTGELFF. The CDR3 bases are TGTGCCACCAGTGATCGGACAAACACCGGGGAGCTGTTTTTT.

This clonotype was detected only a few times. This chain uses TRBV15 with TRBJ2-7; 8 positions match TRBD1. V lost 3 bases, J lost 1 base, and 8 bases stayed unmatched. The CDR3 runs 16 residues. Per germline, CDR1 LNHNV and CDR2 YYDKDF (reference sequence). Here the CDR3 DNA reads TGTGCCACCAGCAGTCCGGGACAGGACTGTTCCTACGAGCAGTACTTC. Translating gives CATSSPGQDCSYEQYF.

V and J are TRBV7-9 and TRBJ1-5, with unresolved D. With 6 bases removed from V and 3 bases from J, the gap between germline ends came to 9 bases. In germline, CDR1 is SEHNR, CDR2 FQNEAQ (reference sequence). The CDR3 extends over 13 amino acids. The DNA of the CDR3 is TGTGCCAGCAGTTTCAGGTCCAATCAGCCCCAGCATTTT. Its translation is CASSFRSNQPQHF.

This clonotype was seen ten or more times. The J gene is TRBJ1-6, the V gene TRBV7-2, with D possibly matching TRBD1 (5 bases). Germline assignment: CDR1 SGHTA and CDR2 FQGNSA. V lost 1 base to trimming and J lost 9 bases, with 13 bases between them. This CDR3 has 15 residues. CDR3 sequence (DNA): TGTGCCAGCAGCTTAGACCAGGGTGGAGGTTCACCCCTCCACTTT. The encoded protein is CASSLDQGGGSPLHF.

This clonotype was seen only a few times. The CDR3 DNA reads TGCAGTGCCACCAGATACACAGATACGCAGTATTTT. Amino acids: CSATRYTDTQYF. The V call is TRBV20-1, the J call TRBJ2-3; D remains ambiguous. The CDR3 runs 12 residues. Germline assignment: CDR1 DFQATT and CDR2 SNEGSKA (reference sequence). Trimming removed 6 bases at V and 2 bases at J, with 9 bases between.

The rearrangement joins TRBV7-6 to TRBJ1-5; D is possibly TRBD1 (5 bases). Germline loops: CDR1 SGHVS, CDR2 FNYEAQ. The germline V and J ends were trimmed by 1 base and 2 bases, with 9 bases remaining between them. The CDR3 is 15 residues long. CDR3 DNA sequence: TGTGCCAGCAGCTTAGGGGGGGAGCGCAATCAGCCCCAGCATTTT. Protein product: CASSLGGERNQPQHF.

Notes on this clonotype: The germline gene is not matched at one end of the junction; a read error may be the cause. The chain employs TRBV5-6 and TRBJ1-2, with D maybe TRBD1 (5 bases). Germline V lookup: CDR1 SGHDT, CDR2 YYEEEE. The CDR3 has 13 amino acids. CDR3 DNA sequence: TGTGCCAGCAGCTTGCGGGGGGACTATGGCTACAGCTTC. It encodes CASSLRGDYGYSF. The full variable domain, completed using reference TRBV5-6 and TRBJ1-2, is DAGVTQSPTHLIKTRGQQVTLRCSPKSGHDTVSWYQQALGQGPQFIFQYYEEEERQRGNFPDRFSGHQFPNYSSELNVNALLLGDSALYLCASSLRGDYGYSFGSGTRLTVV.

This clonotype was counted a few times. A much bigger clone sits one base away, suggesting this may be a read error. The rearrangement links TRBV7-3 to TRBJ2-5; maybe TRBD2 (6 bases). Near its end, the DNA agrees better with TRBJ2-7, so the J call may be wrong. This CDR3 is built from 13 residues. CDR1 SGHTA and CDR2 FQGTGA come from the germline V gene. The CDR3: CASSSSGGDEQYF. CDR3 DNA: TGTGCCAGCAGCTCGAGCGGCGGGGACGAGCAGTACTTC.

This clonotype was observed at least ten times. The J gene is TRBJ2-7, the V gene TRBV25-1; D call uncertain. CDR1 MGHDK and CDR2 SYGVNS come from the germline V gene. V lost 4 bases, J lost 12 bases, and 13 bases lay in between. There are 11 residues in the CDR3. The CDR3 bases are TGTGCCAGCAGTGGAAATAGGGATTGGTACTTC. The encoded protein is CASSGNRDWYF.

The chain has TRBV6-1 and TRBJ1-2, with D possibly matching TRBD1 (6 bases). V was pared by 2 bases and J by 8 bases, with 12 bases between. Germline-derived CDR1 and CDR2 are MNHNS and SASEGT. The CDR3 extends over 13 amino acids. In DNA form, the CDR3 reads TGTGCCAGCAGTGAACAGGGGATTGTGGGCTACACCTTC. It specifies CASSEQGIVGYTF.

This clonotype was seen repeatedly, ten times or more. The chain couples TRBV29-1 to TRBJ2-3; no clear D gene. This CDR3 spans 13 amino acids. Germline CDR1 is SQVTM and CDR2 is ANQGSEA. Trimming left V 4 bases short and J 2 bases short, with 10 bases between. CDR3 sequence (DNA): TGCAGCGTTGTGTCGGGTACCACAGATACGCAGTATTTT. Its protein is CSVVSGTTDTQYF.

This chain joins TRBV9 and TRBJ1-3; 7 bases are a match to TRBD1. V was pared by 0 bases and J by 2 bases, with 11 bases of the junction left unmatched. The CDR3 contains 18 residues. CDR1 and CDR2 (germline): SGDLS, YYNGEE. The CDR3 loop is CASSVATWDSLAGNTIYF. CDR3 bases: TGTGCCAGCAGCGTAGCTACGTGGGACAGCTTGGCTGGAAACACCATATATTTT.

This clonotype was picked up a small number of times. A clone one base away is much larger, so this may be a read error. CDR3 sequence reads: CSAAPGQVSNQPQHF. The CDR3 coding sequence is TGCAGTGCCGCACCGGGACAGGTTAGCAATCAGCCCCAGCATTTT. The chain joins TRBV20-1 to TRBJ1-5, with TRBD1 identical over 8 bases. The V gene end was trimmed by 6 bases and the J gene end by 0 bases; junction bases not matched to a gene: 7. Germline values: CDR1 DFQATT, CDR2 SNEGSKA (reference sequence). The CDR3 runs to 15 residues.

The chain has TRBV6-1 and TRBJ2-7; 8 bases match TRBD2. The germline CDR1 and CDR2 sequences are MNHNS and SASEGT. This CDR3 comprises 14 residues. V was clipped by 4 bases and J by 0 bases; unmatched bases: 2. DNA of the CDR3: TGTGCCAGCAGTGGAGGGACTAGCTCCTACGAGCAGTACTTC. It encodes CASSGGTSSYEQYF.

The rearrangement uses TRBV29-1 and TRBJ2-5; D is uncertain. The CDR3 runs to 14 residues. V lost 3 bases, J lost 0 bases, and 11 bases lay in between. Germline CDR1 SQVTM, CDR2 ANQGSEA. The CDR3 loop is CSVEPPMYQETQYF. For the CDR3, the DNA is TGCAGCGTTGAGCCCCCAATGTACCAAGAGACCCAGTACTTC.

This clonotype came up many times. The CDR3 reads CSARGGLGNYGYTF. In nucleotides, the CDR3 is TGCAGTGCTAGGGGCGGACTGGGGAACTATGGCTACACCTTC. V gene TRBV20-1 combines with J gene TRBJ1-2; no reliable D call. CDR1 and CDR2 from the germline V gene are DFQATT and SNEGSKA (reference sequence). The V end was cut by 3 bases, the J end by 2 bases, with 13 bases between. There are 14 residues in the CDR3.

This clonotype was seen ten or more times. The J gene is TRBJ2-5, the V gene TRBV24-1, with D hard to call. This CDR3 region has 15 residues. Per germline, CDR1 KGHDR and CDR2 SFDVKD. Between the trimmed V and J ends, which lost 0 bases and 5 bases, there was a span of 12 bases. In DNA form, the CDR3 reads TGTGCCACCAGTGATTTGGTCTGGGGAACGGAGACCCAGTACTTC. Protein sequence: CATSDLVWGTETQYF.

The genes are TRBV19 and TRBJ2-1; D remains unclear. Germline CDR1 reads LNHDA; CDR2 reads SQIVND (reference sequence). The CDR3 is 14 residues long. V shed 8 bases and J shed 6 bases, with 17 bases lying between them. This CDR3 is CASCLNTRCNEQFF. The CDR3 DNA is TGTGCCAGTTGCCTGAACACTCGGTGCAATGAGCAGTTCTTC. Full variable domain (outside the CDR3, taken from reference TRBV19 and TRBJ2-1): DGGITQSPKYLFRKEGQNVTLSCEQNLNHDAMYWYRQDPGQGLRLIYYSQIVNDFQKGDIAEGYSVSREKKESFPLTVTSAQKNPTAFYLCASCLNTRCNEQFFGPGTRLTVL.

A word on this clonotype: Possible read error: a much larger clone is one base away. This chain links TRBV24-1 with TRBJ2-5; D may be TRBD1 or TRBD2 (5 bases each). The CDR3 contains 16 residues. Germline CDR1 and CDR2: KGHDR and SFDVKD. The germline V and J ends were trimmed by 3 bases and 5 bases, with 18 bases remaining between them. The CDR3 nucleotides are TGTGCCACCAGTGATCCGACCTTGGGGGAACACGAGACCCAGTACTTC. Translated: CATSDPTLGEHETQYF.

V is TRBV11-2 and J is TRBJ2-7; TRBD2 agrees at 12 bases. After removal of 5 bases from V and 0 bases from J, the junction contained 14 bases not matched to a gene. This CDR3 has 19 residues. Germline CDR1 and CDR2: SGHAT and FQNNGV. The CDR3 region has the DNA TGTGCCAGCAGCACCAGAGCACTAGCGGGGGGATATCACTCCTACGAGCAGTACTTC. Protein product: CASSTRALAGGYHSYEQYF.